These 14 T cell receptor beta chains share one sample of origin, sequenced in a study of blood T cell repertoires in COVID-19. Clones were sequenced by immunoSEQ multiplex PCR, and TCRdb holds only the in-frame ones, with some missing. The table lists about 180,000 clones, approximately 85% of them singletons, with about 9.7% in the top ten. Sequencing was done on a sample of PBMCs or T cells enriched from blood (not recorded which). The source of these receptors is a woman in her twenties or thirties who had recovered from COVID-19.

V usage is TRBV19 and J usage is TRBJ1-1; D is undetermined. V was pared by 4 bases and J by 6 bases, with 9 bases between. Germline V lookup: CDR1 LNHDA, CDR2 SQIVND (reference sequence). This CDR3 region has 12 residues. CDR3 bases: TGTGCCAGTAGTACAGTGTATGCTGAAGCTTTCTTT. Encoded protein: CASSTVYAEAFF.

The chain has TRBV6-5 and TRBJ1-5; 7 nucleotides agree with TRBD1. The J segment lost 5 bases and the V segment lost 6 bases, leaving 7 bases of the junction unmatched. The CDR3 loop spans 14 amino acids. Germline loops: CDR1 MNHEY, CDR2 SVGAGI. The CDR3 DNA reads TGTGCCAGCAGAACAAACAGGGGCGATCAGCCCCAGCATTTT. This codes for CASRTNRGDQPQHF.

In regard to this clone: Other DNA sequences in this sample translate to the same CDR3. This sequence joins TRBV14 and TRBJ1-1; D perhaps matches TRBD1 (6 bases). CDR1 is SGHDN, CDR2 FVKESK, per germline. V was trimmed by 2 bases and J by 5 bases, leaving 9 bases between them. The CDR3 has 13 residues. CDR3 sequence (DNA): TGTGCCAGCAGCCAAACAGGGAATACTGAAGCTTTCTTT. Its translation is CASSQTGNTEAFF.

This chain uses TRBV18 with TRBJ2-3, with a weak D call TRBD2 (6 bases). CDR3 size: 13 residues. Trimming pared 6 bases from V and 5 bases from J, leaving 12 bases between. CDR1 is KGHSH and CDR2 is LQKENI in the germline V gene. CDR3 sequence (DNA): TGTGCCAGCTCCGGCGGGGCACAAGATACGCAGTATTTT. It yields the protein CASSGGAQDTQYF.

This chain uses TRBV7-8 with TRBJ1-5, with TRBD1 identical over 9 bases. This CDR3 has 15 residues. Germline CDR1 is SGHVS and CDR2 is FQNEAQ. The V and J ends lost 6 bases and 5 bases, in that order; junction bases with no gene match: 8. CDR3 DNA sequence: TGTGCCAGCAGACCGGGACAGGGAAGTTATCAGCCCCAGCATTTT. As protein: CASRPGQGSYQPQHF.

This rearrangement joins TRBV3-1 (or the pseudogene TRBV3-2) to TRBJ2-1, with 11 bases lining up with TRBD2. This CDR3 has 17 residues. CDR1 is LGHDT and CDR2 is YNNKEL in the germline V gene (reference sequence). Trimming removed 4 bases from V and 0 bases from J; junction bases left unmatched: 5. Here the CDR3 DNA reads TGTGCCAGCAGCCGACTAGCGGGACGTAGCTCCTACAATGAGCAGTTCTTC. As protein: CASSRLAGRSSYNEQFF.

CDR3 coding DNA: TGTGCCAGCAGCGTAGAGCCTAGCGGCTCCTACGAGCAGTACTTC. This codes for CASSVEPSGSYEQYF. V gene TRBV9 combines with J gene TRBJ2-7; 7 positions agree with TRBD2. This CDR3 comprises 15 residues. V was pared by 0 bases and J by 0 bases, with 3 bases of the junction left unmatched. In germline, CDR1 is SGDLS, CDR2 YYNGEE.

The V and J genes are TRBV27 and TRBJ1-1, with 8 bases matching TRBD1. J gave up 4 bases and V 2 bases, and 6 bases lay outside the gene matches. From germline, CDR1 is MNHEY and CDR2 SMNVEV (reference sequence). CDR3 length equals 15 residues. The CDR3: CASSLMSTGGTEAFF. Here the CDR3 DNA reads TGTGCCAGCAGTTTAATGTCTACAGGGGGCACTGAAGCTTTCTTT.

The V gene is TRBV29-1, the J gene TRBJ2-5; D perhaps matches TRBD2 (6 bases). Trimming took 8 bases from V and 3 from J, leaving 10 bases between them. The V gene's germline CDR1 is SQVTM and CDR2 ANQGSEA. This CDR3 contains 11 residues. This CDR3 reads CSTQREETQYF. DNA for the CDR3: TGCAGCACACAGCGGGAAGAGACCCAGTACTTC.

V and J are TRBV29-1 and TRBJ1-2, with 10 bases that match TRBD1. CDR1 and CDR2 from the germline V gene are SQVTM and ANQGSEA. The V segment lost 7 bases and the J segment 2 bases; nucleotides outside the gene matches: 4. The CDR3 covers 13 residues. Here the CDR3 reads CSAPGQGNYGYTF. CDR3 DNA sequence: TGCAGCGCTCCGGGACAGGGGAACTATGGCTACACCTTC.

V is TRBV14 and J is TRBJ2-1, with D possibly matching TRBD2 (6 bases). Trimming took off 8 bases at V and 10 bases at J, with 27 bases between the two ends. The germline V gene encodes CDR1 SGHDN and CDR2 FVKESK. CDR3 size: 16 residues. CDR3 amino acids: CASSDWSGATVGEQFF. The CDR3 coding sequence is TGTGCCAGCTCCGATTGGTCGGGAGCGACGGTCGGGGAGCAGTTCTTC.

The rearrangement uses TRBV6-1 and TRBJ2-7; 7 nucleotides match TRBD2. From germline, CDR1 is MNHNS and CDR2 SASEGT. The CDR3 is 16 residues long. The trim removed 3 bases at V and 3 bases at J, leaving 11 bases unmatched. CDR3 DNA sequence: TGTGCCAGCAGTGATTGGTGGGGGGGAGGTGACTACGAGCAGTACTTC. Encoded protein: CASSDWWGGGDYEQYF.

The CDR3 region is CASRSSIEAFF. The CDR3 coding sequence is TGTGCCAGCAGGTCATCTATAGAAGCTTTCTTT. The V and J genes are TRBV28 and TRBJ1-1, with D unresolved. Per germline, CDR1 MDHEN and CDR2 SYDVKM. CDR3 length: 11 residues. The V gene lost 6 bases and the J gene lost 8 bases, with 10 bases spanning the gap. The full variable domain, its missing parts supplied by reference TRBV28 and TRBJ1-1, is DVKVTQSSRYLVKRTGEKVFLECVQDMDHENMFWYRQDPGLGLRLIYFSYDVKMKEKGDIPEGYSVSREKKERFSLILESASTNQTSMYLCASRSSIEAFFGQGTRLTVV.

V usage is TRBV11-1 and J usage is TRBJ1-6; D unclear. Germline V gives CDR1 SGHAT, CDR2 FQDESV (reference sequence). V was clipped by 3 bases and J by 9 bases, with 12 bases between them. This CDR3 contains 14 residues. CDR3 DNA: TGTGCCAGCAGCTTGGCTGAACATGGTTCACCCCTCCACTTT. Translated: CASSLAEHGSPLHF.